Listed below are T cell receptor beta chains from one sample, sequenced in a study of identifying expanded T cells in peripheral blood. Here immunoSEQ multiplex PCR was the method, and the copy in TCRdb shows in-frame clones only, minus some. The data show 80,000 to 90,000 clones, about 89% seen once. The specimen was blood. The receptors shown here come from a person aged 18-69 years in good health. CDR3s include the opening cysteine and the closing phenylalanine or tryptophan. Each record gives: clone size, J gene, CDR3 length, D gene, V gene, CDR3 protein, CDR3 DNA. A D gene is named only where the DNA matches it firmly. The size entry is marked missing in some rows and otherwise reads once, few, many or a size class.

size: once
J: TRBJ1-1
length: 14
D: -
V: TRBV9
CDR3: CASSVATGNTEAFF
DNA: TGTGCCAGCAGCGTAGCAACGGGAAACACTGAAGCTTTCTTT

size: -
J: TRBJ2-7
length: 15
D: TRBD1
V: TRBV14
CDR3: CASSLLGTGDYEQYF
DNA: TGTGCCAGCAGCCTCCTAGGGACAGGGGACTACGAGCAGTACTTC

size: -
J: TRBJ1-2
length: 14
D: TRBD1
V: TRBV6-6
CDR3: CASSYPGQGDGYTF
DNA: TGTGCCAGCAGTTACCCGGGACAGGGTGATGGCTACACCTTC

size: -
J: TRBJ2-1
length: 15
D: -
V: TRBV29-1
CDR3: CSVYGGGMSLNEQFF
DNA: TGCAGCGTTTATGGGGGCGGGATGTCTCTCAATGAGCAGTTCTTC

size: once
J: TRBJ2-7
length: 15
D: TRBD2
V: TRBV19
CDR3: CASRTLAGGHYEQYF
DNA: TGTGCCAGTAGGACCTTAGCGGGAGGGCACTACGAGCAGTACTTC

size: -
J: TRBJ2-5
length: 15
D: TRBD1
V: TRBV7-7
CDR3: CASSFRTGRQETQYF
DNA: TGTGCTAGCAGCTTCCGGACAGGGCGGCAAGAGACCCAGTACTTC

size: few
J: TRBJ1-6
length: 14
D: -
V: TRBV7-8
CDR3: CASRIQGWGSPLHF
DNA: TGTGCCAGCAGGATCCAGGGTTGGGGTTCACCCCTCCACTTT

size: -
J: TRBJ2-3
length: 14
D: -
V: TRBV30
CDR3: CAWRPGLSTDTQYF
DNA: TGTGCCTGGAGACCGGGACTCAGCACAGATACGCAGTATTTT

size: -
J: TRBJ1-4
length: 14
D: -
V: TRBV5-4
CDR3: CASSSPGTGGKLFF
DNA: TGTGCCAGCAGCTCTCCCGGGACCGGGGGAAAACTGTTTTTT

size: -
J: TRBJ1-1
length: 13
D: -
V: TRBV11-1
CDR3: CASRDGLNTEAFF
DNA: TGTGCCAGCAGGGACGGTTTGAACACTGAAGCTTTCTTT

size: -
J: TRBJ2-3
length: 15
D: TRBD2
V: TRBV10-3
CDR3: CAISVAGGNTDTQYF
DNA: TGTGCCATCAGTGTCGCGGGAGGGAACACAGATACGCAGTATTTT

size: few
J: TRBJ1-2
length: 16
D: -
V: TRBV6-1
CDR3: CASSEAGDAAAYGYTF
DNA: TGTGCCAGCAGTGAAGCTGGGGACGCAGCTGCCTATGGCTACACCTTC

size: few
J: TRBJ1-3
length: 14
D: -
V: TRBV5-4
CDR3: CASSEDPSANTIYF
DNA: TGTGCCAGCAGCGAGGACCCCTCGGCGAACACCATATATTTT

size: -
J: TRBJ2-5
length: 13
D: -
V: TRBV12-5
CDR3: CASGLGQAETQYF
DNA: TGTGCTAGTGGTTTGGGACAGGCGGAGACCCAGTACTTC

size: -
J: TRBJ1-4
length: 15
D: -
V: TRBV27
CDR3: CASSSSGGTNEKLFF
DNA: TGTGCCAGCAGTTCAAGCGGGGGCACTAATGAAAAACTGTTTTTT

size: -
J: TRBJ2-7
length: 16
D: TRBD2
V: TRBV15
CDR3: CATGPYSSGFSYEQYF
DNA: TGTGCCACCGGACCCTATTCTAGCGGGTTCTCCTACGAGCAGTACTTC

size: -
J: TRBJ1-3
length: 18
D: TRBD1
V: TRBV6-1
CDR3: CASSDRQGRGFSGNTIYF
DNA: TGTGCCAGCAGTGACAGACAGGGGAGAGGATTCTCTGGAAACACCATATATTTT

size: -
J: TRBJ1-1
length: 17
D: -
V: TRBV7-5
CDR3: CVRSLARRGQGNTEAFF
DNA: TGTGTCAGAAGCTTAGCGAGGAGAGGACAGGGGAACACTGAAGCTTTCTTT

size: -
J: TRBJ1-5
length: 15
D: TRBD1
V: TRBV6-1
CDR3: CASSLKTGPNQPQHF
DNA: TGTGCCAGCAGTTTGAAGACAGGGCCGAATCAGCCCCAGCATTTT

size: -
J: TRBJ1-1
length: 11
D: -
V: TRBV6-5
CDR3: CASRWNTEAFF
DNA: TGTGCCAGCAGGTGGAACACTGAAGCTTTCTTT

size: -
J: TRBJ1-2
length: 18
D: -
V: TRBV4-1
CDR3: CASSQTGTTTYTNYGYTF
DNA: TGCGCCAGCAGTCAAACAGGGACTACAACCTATACTAACTATGGCTACACCTTC

size: -
J: TRBJ2-3
length: 16
D: -
V: TRBV10-1
CDR3: CASSEVALRESDTQYF
DNA: TGCGCCAGCAGTGAGGTGGCACTTAGGGAATCGGATACGCAGTATTTT

size: -
J: TRBJ2-3
length: 16
D: TRBD2
V: TRBV9
CDR3: CASSWVLAGGHETQYF
DNA: TGTGCCAGCAGCTGGGTCCTAGCGGGAGGCCACGAGACGCAGTATTTT

size: -
J: TRBJ1-2
length: 13
D: -
V: TRBV5-8
CDR3: CASSPPGGRSYTF
DNA: TGTGCCAGCAGCCCCCCCGGGGGGAGGAGCTACACCTTC

size: -
J: TRBJ2-1
length: 16
D: -
V: TRBV4-3
CDR3: CASSLRSGDPYNEQFF
DNA: TGCGCCAGCAGCCTTCGATCGGGAGACCCCTACAATGAGCAGTTCTTC

size: -
J: TRBJ2-1
length: 16
D: TRBD2
V: TRBV5-4
CDR3: CASSFLAGPTYNEQFF
DNA: TGTGCCAGCAGCTTCCTAGCGGGACCTACCTACAATGAGCAGTTCTTC

size: -
J: TRBJ2-2
length: 13
D: -
V: TRBV7-9
CDR3: CASSARGTGELFF
DNA: TGTGCCAGCAGTGCCCGGGGCACCGGGGAGCTGTTTTTT

size: -
J: TRBJ2-1
length: 16
D: TRBD1
V: TRBV13
CDR3: CASSPQGTGFYNEQFF
DNA: TGTGCCAGCAGCCCCCAGGGGACAGGGTTCTACAATGAGCAGTTCTTC

size: -
J: TRBJ2-6
length: 15
D: -
V: TRBV19
CDR3: CASSIINSGANVLTF
DNA: TGTGCCAGTAGTATCATAAACTCTGGGGCCAACGTCCTGACTTTC

size: -
J: TRBJ2-3
length: 12
D: TRBD1
V: TRBV6-1
CDR3: CASSGDRGTQYF
DNA: TGTGCCAGCAGTGGAGACAGGGGGACGCAGTATTTT

size: -
J: TRBJ2-6
length: 16
D: -
V: TRBV10-3
CDR3: CAISEASVSGANVLTF
DNA: TGTGCCATCAGTGAAGCGTCGGTCTCTGGGGCCAACGTCCTGACTTTC

size: -
J: TRBJ2-5
length: 13
D: -
V: TRBV7-2
CDR3: CASSLGSRETQYF
DNA: TGTGCCAGCAGCTTAGGCTCTCGGGAGACCCAGTACTTC

size: -
J: TRBJ2-6
length: 17
D: TRBD1
V: TRBV19
CDR3: CASAEGTGFSGANVLTF
DNA: TGTGCCAGTGCTGAAGGGACAGGGTTCTCTGGGGCCAACGTCCTGACTTTC

size: -
J: TRBJ2-1
length: 13
D: -
V: TRBV4-1
CDR3: CASSQVTTTEQFF
DNA: TGCGCCAGCAGCCAAGTGACCACTACAGAGCAGTTCTTC

size: -
J: TRBJ2-7
length: 16
D: TRBD2
V: TRBV7-2
CDR3: CASSLGTSGRPGEQYF
DNA: TGTGCCAGCAGCTTAGGGACTAGCGGGAGGCCTGGCGAGCAGTACTTC

size: -
J: TRBJ2-2
length: 20
D: -
V: TRBV21-1
CDR3: CASTKKQGTSGRPNTGELFF
DNA: TGTGCCAGCACCAAAAAGCAAGGGACTAGCGGGAGGCCGAACACCGGGGAGCTGTTTTTT

size: few
J: TRBJ2-5
length: 15
D: -
V: TRBV5-1
CDR3: CASKLRGLGEETQYF
DNA: TGCGCCAGCAAACTCCGGGGTCTTGGAGAAGAGACCCAGTACTTC

size: once
J: TRBJ1-4
length: 14
D: TRBD1
V: TRBV5-8
CDR3: CASSSGTVREKLFF
DNA: TGTGCCAGCAGCTCCGGGACAGTACGAGAAAAACTGTTTTTT

size: once
J: TRBJ2-1
length: 17
D: -
V: TRBV7-2
CDR3: CASSLRGSRTLSNEQFF
DNA: TGTGCCAGCAGCTTAAGGGGGAGCAGGACCCTGAGCAATGAGCAGTTCTTC

size: -
J: TRBJ1-5
length: 14
D: TRBD1
V: TRBV5-5
CDR3: CASSPGQGFQPQHF
DNA: TGTGCCAGCAGCCCGGGACAGGGCTTTCAGCCCCAGCATTTT